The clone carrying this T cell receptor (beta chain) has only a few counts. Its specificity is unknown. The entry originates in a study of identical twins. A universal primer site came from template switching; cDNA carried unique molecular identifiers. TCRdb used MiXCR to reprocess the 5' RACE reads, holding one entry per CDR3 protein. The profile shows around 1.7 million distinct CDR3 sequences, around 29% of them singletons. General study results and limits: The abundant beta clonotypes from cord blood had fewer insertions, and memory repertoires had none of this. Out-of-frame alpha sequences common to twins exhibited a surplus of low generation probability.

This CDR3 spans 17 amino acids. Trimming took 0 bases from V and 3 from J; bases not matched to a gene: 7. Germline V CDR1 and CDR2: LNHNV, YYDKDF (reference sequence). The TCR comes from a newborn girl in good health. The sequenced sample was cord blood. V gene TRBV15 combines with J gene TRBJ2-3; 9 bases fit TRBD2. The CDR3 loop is CATSRDPLAGITDTQYF. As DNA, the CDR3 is TGTGCCACCAGCAGAGATCCGCTAGCGGGAATTACAGATACGCAGTATTTT.